Sequencing of this TCR beta chain was carried out in a study of T cell repertoires in ileal Crohn's disease. As for the study in general: At surgery, around 40% of patients smoked, with median disease duration about 7.9 years.

Per the germline V gene, CDR1 is LNHNV and CDR2 is YYDKDF (reference sequence). Trimming removed 8 bases from V and 0 bases from J, with 13 bases in between. The CDR3 consists of 14 residues. The protocol was immunoSEQ multiplex PCR, while the TCRdb copy is restricted to in-frame clones and leaves out a portion. The sample records 15,000 or so clones, approximately 80% being singletons. This clone is medium-sized (0.01 to 0.1%) by share. As to time point: inflamed ileum from the surgical specimen. This TCR came from an adult with Crohn's disease. The sample was ileal tissue. The chain uses TRBV15 and TRBJ1-1; D possibly corresponds to TRBD1 (5 bases). CDR3 amino acids: CATRGEVMNTEAFF. Here the CDR3 DNA reads TGTGCCACCCGGGGGGAAGTTATGAACACTGAAGCTTTCTTT.